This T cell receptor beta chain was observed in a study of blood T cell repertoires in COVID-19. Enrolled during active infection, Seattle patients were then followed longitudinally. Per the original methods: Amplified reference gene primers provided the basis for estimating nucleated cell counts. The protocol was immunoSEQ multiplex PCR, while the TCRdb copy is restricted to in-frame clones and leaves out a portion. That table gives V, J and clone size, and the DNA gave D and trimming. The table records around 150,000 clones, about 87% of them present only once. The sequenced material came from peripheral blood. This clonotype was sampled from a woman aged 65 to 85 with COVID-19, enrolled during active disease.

The CDR3 loop reads CASSEAAVISYEQYF. CDR3 DNA sequence: TGTGCCAGCAGTGAAGCGGCGGTTATCTCCTACGAGCAGTACTTC. V gene TRBV6-1 combines with J gene TRBJ2-7; D remains unclear. The CDR3 runs to 15 residues. The germline CDR1 and CDR2 sequences are MNHNS and SASEGT. V was cut by 0 bases and J by 0 bases, with 9 bases left in between.